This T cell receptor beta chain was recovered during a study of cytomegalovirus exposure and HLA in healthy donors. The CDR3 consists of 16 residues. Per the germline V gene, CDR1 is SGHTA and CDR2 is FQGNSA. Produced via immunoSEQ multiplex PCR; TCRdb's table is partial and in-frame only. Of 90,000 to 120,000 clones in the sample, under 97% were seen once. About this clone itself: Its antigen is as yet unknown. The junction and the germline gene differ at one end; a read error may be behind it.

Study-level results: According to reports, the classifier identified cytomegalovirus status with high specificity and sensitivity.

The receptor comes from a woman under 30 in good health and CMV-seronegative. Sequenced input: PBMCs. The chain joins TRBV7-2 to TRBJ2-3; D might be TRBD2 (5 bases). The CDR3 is CASRLEGSVASDTQYF. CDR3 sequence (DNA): TGTGCCAGCAGGTTAGAAGGTAGCGTGGCGTCAGATACGCAGTATTTT.